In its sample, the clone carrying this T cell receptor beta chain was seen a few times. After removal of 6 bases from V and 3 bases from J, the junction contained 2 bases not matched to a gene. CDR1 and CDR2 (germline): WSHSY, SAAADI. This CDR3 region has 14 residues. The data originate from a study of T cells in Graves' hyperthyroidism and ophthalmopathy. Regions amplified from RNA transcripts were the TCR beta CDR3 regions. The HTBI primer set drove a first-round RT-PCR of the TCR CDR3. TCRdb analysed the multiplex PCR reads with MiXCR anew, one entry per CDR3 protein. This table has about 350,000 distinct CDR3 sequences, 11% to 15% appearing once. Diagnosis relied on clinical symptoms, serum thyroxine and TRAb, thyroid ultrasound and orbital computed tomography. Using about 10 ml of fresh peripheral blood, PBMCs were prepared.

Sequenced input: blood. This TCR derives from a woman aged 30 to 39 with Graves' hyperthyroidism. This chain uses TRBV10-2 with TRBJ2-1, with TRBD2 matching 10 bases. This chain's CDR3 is CASRAGGVYNEQFF. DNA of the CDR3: TGCGCCAGCAGAGCGGGAGGGGTCTACAATGAGCAGTTCTTC.